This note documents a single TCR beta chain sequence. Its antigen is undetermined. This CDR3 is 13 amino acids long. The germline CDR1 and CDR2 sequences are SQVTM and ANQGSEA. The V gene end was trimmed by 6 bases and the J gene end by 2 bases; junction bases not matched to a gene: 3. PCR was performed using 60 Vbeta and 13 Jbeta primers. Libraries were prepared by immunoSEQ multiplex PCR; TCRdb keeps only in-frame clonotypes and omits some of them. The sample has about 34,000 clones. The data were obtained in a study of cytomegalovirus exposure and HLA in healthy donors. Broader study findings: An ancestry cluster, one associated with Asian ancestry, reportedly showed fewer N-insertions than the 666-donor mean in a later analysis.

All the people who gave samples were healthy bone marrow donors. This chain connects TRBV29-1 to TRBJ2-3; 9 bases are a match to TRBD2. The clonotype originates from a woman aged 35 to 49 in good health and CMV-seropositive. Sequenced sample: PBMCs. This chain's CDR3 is CSVGGRVTDTQYF. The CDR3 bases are TGCAGCGTCGGCGGGAGGGTCACAGATACGCAGTATTTT.